Below, one T cell receptor beta chain is given with its context. Its specificity is unknown. Germline-derived CDR1 and CDR2 are SGHRS and YFSETQ. Unmatched junction bases numbered 15, after V lost 4 bases and J lost 7 bases. The CDR3 covers 16 residues. The record originates from a study of cytomegalovirus exposure and HLA in healthy donors. On the study more broadly: T cells numbering about 179 million yielded around 120 million unique TCR beta sequences in an earlier analysis.

Findings and caveats of the study: An analysis that was carried out later associated fewer than 20,000 TCR beta sequences with HLA alleles at 0.05 false discovery rate. Looking again later, the authors saw that most CMV-associated TCR beta chains seemed HLA-restricted.

Though probably carrying unrecorded immune exposures, donors were nominally healthy at sampling. The PCR contained 60 Vbeta and 13 Jbeta primers. TCRdb's table, derived via immunoSEQ multiplex PCR, lists solely in-frame clones and lacks some. The listing contains roughly 50,000 clones. The receptor was isolated from a middle-aged man in good health and CMV-seropositive. The sequenced sample consisted of PBMCs. The chain links TRBV5-1 to TRBJ1-1, with 8 bases lining up with TRBD1. This CDR3 reads CASSPGQGRKGSEAFF. CDR3 coding DNA: TGCGCCAGCAGCCCCGGACAGGGTCGGAAGGGTAGTGAAGCTTTCTTT.